Reported below is one T cell receptor (beta chain). The antigen remains undetermined. The data were taken from a study of T cells in Graves' hyperthyroidism and ophthalmopathy. There are 18 residues in the CDR3. V was pared by 1 base and J by 0 bases, with 8 bases of the junction left unmatched. From germline, CDR1 is SGHRS and CDR2 YFSETQ. In the ophthalmopathy cohort, Clinical Activity Score was at least 3, NOSPECS grade at least 4, and duration under 3 months. Uncontrolled infection, other autoimmune disease, pregnancy or lactation disqualified patients from enrolment. Using RNA transcripts as the source, TCR beta CDR3 regions were amplified. HTBI primers were employed in a first-round RT-PCR of the TCR CDR3. Via MiXCR, TCRdb re-called the multiplex PCR reads, giving one row per CDR3 protein. Found here are some 370,000 distinct CDR3 sequences, more than 13% of them singletons; the top ten hold 25% to 30%.

Whole-study results and caveats: In validation, the model predicted ophthalmopathy. These predictions came a median around 5.9 months before onset.

Sample: blood. The chain carries TRBV5-1 and TRBJ1-4; TRBD1 aligns across 8 bases. The receptor's source is a man aged 50 or older with Graves' ophthalmopathy. The chain's CDR3 is CASSLSDRGYTTNEKLFF. The CDR3 nucleotides read TGCGCCAGCAGCTTGAGCGACAGGGGCTACACAACTAATGAAAAACTGTTTTTT.